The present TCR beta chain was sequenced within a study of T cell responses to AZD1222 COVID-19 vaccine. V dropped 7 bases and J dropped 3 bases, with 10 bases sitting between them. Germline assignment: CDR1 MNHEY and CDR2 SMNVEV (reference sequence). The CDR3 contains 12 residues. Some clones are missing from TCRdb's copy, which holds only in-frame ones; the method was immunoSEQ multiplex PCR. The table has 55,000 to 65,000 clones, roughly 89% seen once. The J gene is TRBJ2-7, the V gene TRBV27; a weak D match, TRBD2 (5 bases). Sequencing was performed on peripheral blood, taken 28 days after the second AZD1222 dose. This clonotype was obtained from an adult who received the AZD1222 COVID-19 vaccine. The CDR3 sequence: CASTTSGYEQYF. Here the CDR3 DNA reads TGTGCCAGCACCACCAGCGGCTACGAGCAGTACTTC.